Listed below are T cell receptor beta chains from one sample, sequenced in a study of T cells in Graves' hyperthyroidism and ophthalmopathy. MiXCR was run by TCRdb on the multiplex PCR reads, yielding one entry per CDR3 protein. The repertoire holds about 640,000 distinct CDR3 sequences, with 20% to 25% as singletons. The sequenced sample consisted of blood. Source of these receptors: a man aged 25 to 40 with Graves' ophthalmopathy. The CDR3 runs from the conserved cysteine through the conserved F or W. A D gene is named only where the DNA matches it firmly. The size of a clone is reported for some rows only, either as once, few or many, or as a class for expanded clones.

d_call j_call v_call clone_size cdr3_aa cdr3_nt
TRBD2 TRBJ2-2 TRBV7-9 NA CASSYSGTFTGELFF TGTGCCAGCAGCTATAGCGGGACTTTCACCGGGGAGCTGTTTTTT
NA TRBJ2-7 TRBV5-1 many CASSSRIYEQYF TGTGCCAGCAGCTCCAGAATCTACGAGCAGTACTTC
NA TRBJ1-1 TRBV5-1 many CASSSGTPGTEAFF TGCGCCAGCAGCTCCGGGACCCCCGGCACTGAAGCTTTCTTT
NA TRBJ1-1 TRBV12-3/TRBV12-4 many CASRRGMNTEAFF TGTGCCAGCAGACGCGGGATGAACACTGAAGCTTTCTTT
TRBD2 TRBJ2-5 TRBV4-2 few CASSRGTSEQETQYF TGTGCCAGCAGCCGAGGGACTAGCGAGCAAGAGACCCAGTACTTC
NA TRBJ2-2 TRBV29-1 NA CSVEGPGLTGELFF TGCAGCGTTGAAGGCCCGGGGCTCACCGGGGAGCTGTTTTTT
NA TRBJ1-2 TRBV7-8 many CASSLEETATYGYTF TGTGCCAGCAGCTTAGAGGAGACAGCCACCTATGGCTACACCTTC
NA TRBJ1-5 TRBV28 few CASSPEDALDQPQHF TGTGCCAGCAGCCCGGAGGACGCCCTCGATCAGCCCCAGCATTTT
NA TRBJ1-3 TRBV29-1 once CSVKGTASGNTIYF TGCAGCGTTAAGGGAACCGCCTCTGGAAACACCATATATTTT
TRBD2 TRBJ2-3 TRBV20-1 NA CSAPLGLAGDQTQYF TGCAGTGCTCCCCTCGGACTAGCGGGAGACCAAACGCAGTATTTT
NA TRBJ2-3 TRBV27 few CASSSDTVGDTQYF TGTGCCAGCAGTTCGGACACGGTGGGGGATACGCAGTATTTT
NA TRBJ1-4 TRBV5-1 few CASSLSWINEKLFF TGCGCCAGCAGCTTGTCCTGGATTAATGAAAAACTGTTTTTT
NA TRBJ2-5 TRBV5-1 NA CASSSGKERGPQETQYF TGCGCCAGCAGCTCAGGCAAGGAGCGAGGTCCCCAAGAGACCCAGTACTTC
NA TRBJ2-7 TRBV28 NA CASSLSVSFYEQYF TGTGCCAGCAGTTTGTCTGTCAGTTTCTACGAGCAGTACTTC
TRBD1 TRBJ1-5 TRBV10-1 NA CASNEGQGGLQPQHF TGCGCCAGCAACGAAGGACAGGGGGGACTTCAGCCCCAGCATTTT
TRBD1 TRBJ1-5 TRBV28 NA CPSRPTGGDSNQPQHF TGTCCCAGCAGACCTACAGGGGGGGATAGCAATCAGCCCCAGCATTTT
TRBD2 TRBJ2-1 TRBV5-1 many CASSYGLAGVDNEQFF TGCGCCAGCAGCTATGGACTAGCGGGAGTGGACAATGAGCAGTTCTTC
TRBD2 TRBJ2-2 TRBV12-3/TRBV12-4 NA CASSLPGLVTGELFF TGTGCCAGCAGTTTACCGGGACTAGTTACCGGGGAGCTGTTTTTT
NA TRBJ1-1 TRBV15 many CATSRGRLNTEAFF TGTGCCACCAGCAGAGGACGGCTGAACACTGAAGCTTTCTTT
NA TRBJ2-7 TRBV28 few CASSPGDSPYEQYF TGTGCCAGCAGTCCGGGGGACAGCCCCTACGAGCAGTACTTC
TRBD1 TRBJ2-7 TRBV6-1 few CASSADRGIEQYF TGTGCCAGCAGTGCGGACAGGGGAATCGAGCAGTACTTC
NA TRBJ2-7 TRBV5-1 many CASSPAGTQAYEQYF TGCGCCAGCAGCCCGGCGGGGACTCAGGCCTACGAGCAGTACTTC
NA TRBJ1-1 TRBV12-3/TRBV12-4 many CASSLMGGDTEAFF TGTGCCAGCAGTTTAATGGGTGGGGACACTGAAGCTTTCTTT
TRBD2 TRBJ2-7 TRBV7-6 NA CASSGGIAGGLYEQYF TGTGCCAGCAGCGGAGGGATAGCGGGAGGGCTCTACGAGCAGTACTTC
NA TRBJ1-1 TRBV20-1 many CSALTGSNTEAFF TGCAGTGCCCTCACGGGCAGTAACACTGAAGCTTTCTTT
TRBD1 TRBJ1-2 TRBV25-1 NA CASSELGQGHYGYTF TGTGCCAGCAGTGAATTGGGACAGGGTCACTATGGCTACACCTTC
NA TRBJ2-3 TRBV6-4 NA CASSDKEPGPYTDTQYF TGTGCCAGCAGTGATAAAGAACCGGGGCCTTACACAGATACGCAGTATTTT
NA TRBJ2-1 TRBV28 NA CASSLTRRYYNEQFF TGTGCCAGCAGTTTAACCCGGAGGTACTACAATGAGCAGTTCTTC
NA TRBJ1-4 TRBV28 few CASTRRATNEKLFF TGTGCCAGCACCAGACGAGCAACTAATGAAAAACTGTTTTTT
NA TRBJ1-5 TRBV28 few CASSLLTDSNQPQHF TGTGCCAGCAGTTTACTCACGGATAGCAATCAGCCCCAGCATTTT
NA TRBJ1-1 TRBV27 few CAGSYGPGPGTEAFF TGTGCCGGCAGCTATGGTCCGGGCCCGGGCACTGAAGCTTTCTTT